Below, 29 T cell receptor beta chains from the same sample are listed, as sequenced in a study of patients and donors after allogeneic stem cell transplantation. From the RT-PCR reads, TCRdb called clonotypes with MiXCR, one entry per CDR3 protein. The sample holds about 960,000 distinct CDR3 sequences, under 20% seen once. Sequenced sample: blood, either unsorted or a sorted T cell fraction (not recorded which). The receptor source for this set is a human donor who was either an allogeneic HSCT recipient or a stem cell or donor lymphocyte infusion donor (not recorded which). It is not recorded whose cells these are; they may come from a transplant donor.

In this sample, this clonotype turned up a few times. The rearrangement uses TRBV25-1 and TRBJ2-2; no firm D call. The CDR3 extends over 14 amino acids. V lost 4 bases, J lost 6 bases, and 12 bases lay in between. CDR1 and CDR2 (germline): MGHDK, SYGVNS. The DNA of the CDR3 is TGTGCCAGCAGTGTGGGTCCCCGCCCCGGGGAGCTGTTTTTT. As protein: CASSVGPRPGELFF. Variable domain in full (rest from reference TRBV25-1 and TRBJ2-2): EADIYQTPRYLVIGTGKKITLECSQTMGHDKMYWYQQDPGMELHLIHYSYGVNSTEKGDLSSESTVSRIRTEHFPLTLESARPSHTSQYLCASSVGPRPGELFFGEGSRLTVL.

This chain joins TRBV3-1 and TRBJ1-2; the match to TRBD1 covers 8 bases. With 4 bases clipped from V and 8 bases from J, the junction kept 6 bases outside the gene matches. Germline V gives CDR1 LGHDT, CDR2 YNNKEL (reference sequence). CDR3 length: 13 amino acids. The CDR3 DNA reads TGTGCCAGCAGCCTTGGACAGGGCTGGGGCTACACCTTC. Translated, it gives CASSLGQGWGYTF.

V gene TRBV12-3 or TRBV12-4 combines with J gene TRBJ1-1, with 7 bases fitting TRBD1. Losses at the gene ends were 3 bases for V and 0 bases for J; bases not matched to a gene: 13. This CDR3 has 18 amino acids. The CDR3 DNA follows: TGTGCCAGCAGTTTGAACAGGGGTTTAAGGGGGATGAACACTGAAGCTTTCTTT. Translated, it gives CASSLNRGLRGMNTEAFF.

The chain recombines TRBV7-9 with TRBJ2-7; tentatively, D is TRBD1 (6 bases). The CDR3 has 14 amino acids. Trimming left V 5 bases short and J 2 bases short, with 13 bases between. Germline CDR1 is SEHNR and CDR2 is FQNEAQ (reference sequence). This chain's CDR3 is CASSHRDLPYEQYF. CDR3 DNA sequence: TGTGCCAGCAGCCACAGGGACCTTCCCTACGAGCAGTACTTC.

This clonotype was seen a handful of times. The chain has TRBV12-3 or TRBV12-4 and TRBJ2-3; D is ambiguous. The CDR3 contains 16 residues. V was pared by 2 bases and J by 6 bases, with 18 bases between. The CDR3 DNA reads TGTGCCAGCAGTTTATCGACACCCGCAAGGTTGGATACGCAGTATTTT. Residues: CASSLSTPARLDTQYF.

The rearrangement uses TRBV20-1 and TRBJ2-7; TRBD1 is a possible D gene (6 bases). V shed 6 bases and J shed 1 base, with 13 bases lying between them. This CDR3 is 13 amino acids long. Germline CDR1 is DFQATT and CDR2 is SNEGSKA (reference sequence). CDR3 nucleotides: TGCAGTGCCCTCGGGACATCTTCCTACGAGCAGTACTTC. Amino acids: CSALGTSSYEQYF.

There are a few counts of this clonotype. V usage is TRBV5-6 and J usage is TRBJ2-2, with D perhaps being TRBD1 or TRBD2 (6 bases each). V was trimmed by 0 bases and J by 5 bases, leaving 14 bases between them. Germline loops: CDR1 SGHDT, CDR2 YYEEEE. The CDR3 is 16 amino acids. The CDR3 region is CASSLVGGQGTGELFF. CDR3 DNA sequence: TGTGCCAGCAGCTTGGTCGGGGGCCAGGGGACCGGGGAGCTGTTTTTT.

This clonotype has only a few counts. This chain connects TRBV7-2 to TRBJ1-2; weak D call: TRBD1 (5 bases). The CDR3 spans 14 residues. CDR1 and CDR2 from the germline V gene are SGHTA and FQGNSA. Deletions cut 3 bases from V and 0 bases from J, with 8 bases between. The CDR3 loop reads CASSFSGANYGYTF. CDR3 DNA sequence: TGTGCCAGCAGCTTTTCGGGGGCTAACTATGGCTACACCTTC.

This clonotype was found a few times. The junction differs from germline at one of its ends, possibly a read error. The CDR3, as DNA: TGTGCCAGCAGTTTAATTGGGGGGGGGACCCACTTT. Its translation is CASSLIGGGTHF. The V call is TRBV12-3 or TRBV12-4, the J call TRBJ1-1, with a tentative D call TRBD1 (5 bases). This CDR3 has 12 residues.

The table lists this clonotype with many counts. The chain combines TRBV5-1 with TRBJ2-1, with 7 bases that match TRBD2. Germline V gene data show CDR1 as SGHRS and CDR2 as YFSETQ. After removal of 4 bases from V and 9 bases from J, the junction contained 4 bases not matched to a gene. The CDR3 length is 12 residues. For the CDR3, the DNA is TGCGCCAGCAGCCCTTCGGGGGGTGAGCAGTTCTTC. Protein sequence: CASSPSGGEQFF.

This sequence joins TRBV2 and TRBJ2-5, with TRBD2 matching 10 bases. V was pared by 2 bases and J by 6 bases, with 9 bases of the junction left unmatched. In germline, CDR1 is SNHLY, CDR2 FYNNEI. CDR3 length: 16 residues. The CDR3 sequence is CASSERSGRAGKTQYF. For the CDR3, the DNA is TGTGCCAGCAGTGAAAGGAGCGGGAGGGCCGGAAAGACCCAGTACTTC.

V gene TRBV27 combines with J gene TRBJ2-7; tentative D call: TRBD2 (6 bases). The CDR3 has 13 residues. CDR1 is MNHEY and CDR2 is SMNVEV in the germline V gene (reference sequence). V lost 1 base to trimming and J lost 6 bases, with 10 bases between them. The CDR3 reads CASSLYLGGEQYF. CDR3 DNA: TGTGCCAGCAGTTTATATCTGGGGGGCGAGCAGTACTTC.

This clonotype was recorded many times. The V and J genes are TRBV9 and TRBJ1-6, with D hard to call. Trimming pared 4 bases from V and 6 bases from J, leaving 5 bases between. The CDR3 consists of 12 residues. The germline V gene has CDR1 SGDLS and CDR2 YYNGEE. CDR3 region: CASSYPNSPLHF. Written as DNA, the CDR3 is TGTGCCAGCAGCTATCCTAATTCACCCCTCCACTTT.

This clonotype was seen more than once but under ten times. The CDR3 bases are TGCGCCAGCAGCCCCTCGGGACAGGGGTTTGAAGCTTTCTTT. As protein: CASSPSGQGFEAFF. This chain uses TRBV5-1 with TRBJ1-1, with TRBD1 identical over 10 bases. Unmatched junction bases numbered 7, after V lost 4 bases and J lost 7 bases. This CDR3 has 14 amino acids. In germline, CDR1 is SGHRS, CDR2 YFSETQ.

CDR3 sequence reads: CSARDVRGYEQYF. The CDR3 nucleotides read TGCAGTGCTAGAGACGTCAGGGGCTACGAGCAGTACTTC. The V gene is TRBV20-1, the J gene TRBJ2-7; TRBD1 is a possible D gene (6 bases). The CDR3 consists of 13 residues. V was trimmed by 0 bases and J by 3 bases, leaving 9 bases between them. Germline CDR1 reads DFQATT; CDR2 reads SNEGSKA (reference sequence).

The V gene is TRBV5-1, the J gene TRBJ1-2, with D unresolved. The CDR3 has 17 residues. Per germline, CDR1 SGHRS and CDR2 YFSETQ. Trimming pared 3 bases from V and 7 bases from J, leaving 25 bases between. The CDR3 sequence is CASSSLDGEFGLGGYTF. For the CDR3, the DNA is TGCGCCAGCAGCTCCCTCGACGGGGAGTTCGGCCTAGGTGGCTACACCTTC.

This clonotype has a handful of counts. V and J are TRBV18 and TRBJ1-6; TRBD1 agrees at 8 bases. This CDR3 region has 16 residues. Germline V lookup: CDR1 KGHSH, CDR2 LQKENI. Unmatched junction bases numbered 11, after V lost 3 bases and J lost 10 bases. CDR3 amino acids: CASSPYSTGGRSPLHF. CDR3 DNA: TGTGCCAGCTCACCCTACTCTACAGGGGGAAGATCACCCCTCCACTTT.

This rearrangement joins TRBV5-6 to TRBJ1-2; 12 bases fit TRBD1. The trim removed 0 bases at V and 5 bases at J, leaving 5 bases unmatched. The CDR3 totals 16 residues. Germline assignment: CDR1 SGHDT and CDR2 YYEEEE. DNA of the CDR3: TGTGCCAGCAGCTTGGGGGACAGGGGGCCCTTGTATGGCTACACCTTC. Residues: CASSLGDRGPLYGYTF.

V usage is TRBV6-5 and J usage is TRBJ1-1, with D possibly being TRBD1 (5 bases). The CDR3 has 14 amino acids. CDR1 and CDR2 (germline): MNHEY, SVGAGI. V was trimmed by 4 bases and J by 2 bases, leaving 11 bases between them. CDR3 nucleotides: TGTGCCAGCAGTTTCCGGGGGGATAACACTGAAGCTTTCTTT. This encodes CASSFRGDNTEAFF.

This sequence joins TRBV27 and TRBJ2-7; D gene unclear. The J call may be wrong; the DNA end is better matched by TRBJ2-1. From germline, CDR1 is MNHEY and CDR2 SMNVEV (reference sequence). CDR3 size: 15 residues. CDR3 amino acids: CASSPLAGSYYEQFF. DNA for the CDR3: TGTGCCAGCAGTCCCCTTGCAGGATCTTACTACGAGCAGTTCTTC.

In its sample, this clonotype was seen a few times. This rearrangement joins TRBV11-2 to TRBJ1-5; D ambiguous. V was shortened by 5 bases and J by 3 bases, with 17 bases between the two germline ends. CDR3 length: 16 residues. Looked up from germline, CDR1 is SGHAT and CDR2 is FQNNGV. The CDR3 DNA reads TGTGCCAGCAGCCCCCCCTCGTGGGCCTTCAATCAGCCCCAGCATTTT. Amino acid sequence: CASSPPSWAFNQPQHF.

The V gene is TRBV27, the J gene TRBJ2-1; D ambiguous. CDR1 is MNHEY and CDR2 is SMNVEV in the germline V gene (reference sequence). Trimming shortened V by 2 bases and J by 7 bases, and 6 bases separated the two germline ends. The CDR3 consists of 12 residues. CDR3 loop: CASSLKQNEQFF. CDR3 bases: TGTGCCAGCAGTTTAAAGCAAAATGAGCAGTTCTTC.

The table lists this clonotype with a few counts. The CDR3 sequence: CASSQASGRNEQFF. The CDR3 coding sequence is TGCGCCAGCAGCCAAGCGTCAGGGCGGAATGAGCAGTTCTTC. The gene calls are TRBV4-1 and TRBJ2-1, with a weak D call TRBD1 (5 bases). Germline CDR1 and CDR2: MGHRA and YSYEKL. Trimming stripped 1 base from V and 7 bases from J, with 11 bases between. The CDR3 totals 14 residues.

The V and J genes are TRBV12-5 and TRBJ2-3, with 14 bases fitting TRBD2. The trim removed 1 base at V and 6 bases at J, leaving 3 bases unmatched. Germline CDR1 is LGHNT and CDR2 is FRNRAP. The CDR3 spans 16 residues. CDR3 in DNA: TGTGCTAGTGGTTTGGCCGGGACTAGCGGGAGTGATACGCAGTATTTT. The encoded protein is CASGLAGTSGSDTQYF.

This clonotype was picked up a small number of times. The chain carries TRBV15 and TRBJ1-1; D unclear. The CDR3 runs to 15 residues. The germline gives CDR1 LNHNV, CDR2 YYDKDF (reference sequence). V shed 0 bases and J shed 1 base, with 9 bases lying between them. CDR3 nucleotides: TGTGCCACCAGCAGAGATCTGGCAGGGAACACTGAAGCTTTCTTT. Protein: CATSRDLAGNTEAFF.

This clonotype was counted a few times. V usage is TRBV14 and J usage is TRBJ2-1; 11 nucleotides match TRBD2. CDR1 and CDR2 (germline): SGHDN, FVKESK. The CDR3 has 17 residues. The V and J ends lost 4 bases and 3 bases, in that order; junction bases with no gene match: 8. CDR3 sequence reads: CASSPSMTSGDYNEQFF. Here the CDR3 DNA reads TGTGCCAGCAGCCCTTCTATGACTAGCGGGGACTACAATGAGCAGTTCTTC.

This clonotype was observed a handful of times. The V gene is TRBV6-2 or TRBV6-3, the J gene TRBJ2-1, with TRBD1 matching 12 bases. Trimming at V came to 0 bases and at J to 9 bases, leaving 6 bases not matched to a gene. This CDR3 is 16 amino acids long. Germline CDR1 reads MNHEY; CDR2 reads SVGEGT. CDR3 in amino acids: CASSYSMGQGASEQFF. In nucleotides, the CDR3 is TGTGCCAGCAGTTACTCGATGGGACAGGGGGCGAGTGAGCAGTTCTTC.

The chain joins TRBV29-1 to TRBJ1-2; 9 bases are a match to TRBD1. Germline CDR1 and CDR2: SQVTM and ANQGSEA. V was pared by 5 bases and J by 8 bases, with 6 bases of the junction left unmatched. The CDR3 length is 12 residues. CDR3 residues: CSVFGTGNGYTF. The CDR3 DNA is TGCAGCGTTTTTGGGACAGGGAACGGCTACACCTTC.

The CDR3 region is CAWRTGAGIHMNTEAFF. In nucleotides, the CDR3 is TGTGCCTGGAGGACGGGGGCAGGGATCCATATGAACACTGAAGCTTTCTTT. The gene calls are TRBV30 and TRBJ1-1, with TRBD1 as a possible D gene (6 bases). The V end was cut by 3 bases, the J end by 0 bases, with 20 bases between. Germline values: CDR1 GTSNPN, CDR2 SVGIG (reference sequence). The CDR3 is 17 residues long.